Below, 5 T cell receptor beta chains from the same sample are listed, as sequenced in a study of blood T cell repertoires in COVID-19. Clones were read by immunoSEQ multiplex PCR, and TCRdb kept only the in-frame ones, dropping some. The sample has approximately 140,000 clones; approximately 86% are singletons. Specimen: peripheral blood. These receptors all come from a man aged 65 to 79 with acute or convalescent COVID-19.

The chain carries TRBV19 and TRBJ2-4, with TRBD2 matching over 11 bases. This CDR3 is built from 15 residues. Per germline, CDR1 LNHDA and CDR2 SQIVND (reference sequence). Trimming took 6 bases from V and 2 from J; bases not matched to a gene: 3. For the CDR3, the DNA is TGTGCCAGTAGATTAGCGGGAGGGTCCAAAAACATTCAGTACTTC. Translated, it gives CASRLAGGSKNIQYF.

J is TRBJ2-1 and V is TRBV5-1; D remains ambiguous. Trimming removed 0 bases at V and 2 bases at J, with 9 bases between. The CDR3 loop spans 15 amino acids. Germline V gives CDR1 SGHRS, CDR2 YFSETQ. CDR3 region: CASSLESLPYNEQFF. The CDR3 DNA is TGCGCCAGCAGCTTGGAATCCCTACCCTACAATGAGCAGTTCTTC.

This rearrangement joins TRBV7-9 to TRBJ2-7; 12 positions agree with TRBD2. With 5 bases clipped from V and 0 bases from J, the junction kept 5 bases outside the gene matches. The CDR3 length is 16 residues. Germline V CDR1 and CDR2: SEHNR, FQNEAQ (reference sequence). The CDR3, as DNA: TGTGCCAGCAGCGTCGGACTAGCGGGGAGCTCCTACGAGCAGTACTTC. The encoded protein is CASSVGLAGSSYEQYF.

The gene calls are TRBV2 and TRBJ2-4, with 10 bases fitting TRBD2. Germline V gene sequence: CDR1 SNHLY, CDR2 FYNNEI. Losses at the gene ends were 8 bases for V and 4 bases for J; bases not matched to a gene: 8. The CDR3 consists of 15 residues. CDR3 coding DNA: TGTGCCAGCGCGAGTCGGACTAGCGGTAAAAACATTCAGTACTTC. Translating it yields CASASRTSGKNIQYF.

This chain links TRBV29-1 with TRBJ2-3, with D tentatively TRBD1 (6 bases). V shed 5 bases and J shed 4 bases, with 10 bases lying between them. The CDR3 is 12 amino acids. Germline V lookup: CDR1 SQVTM, CDR2 ANQGSEA. In nucleotides, the CDR3 is TGCAGCGTTAGGGCAGGGGCAGATACGCAGTATTTT. Translation gives CSVRAGADTQYF.